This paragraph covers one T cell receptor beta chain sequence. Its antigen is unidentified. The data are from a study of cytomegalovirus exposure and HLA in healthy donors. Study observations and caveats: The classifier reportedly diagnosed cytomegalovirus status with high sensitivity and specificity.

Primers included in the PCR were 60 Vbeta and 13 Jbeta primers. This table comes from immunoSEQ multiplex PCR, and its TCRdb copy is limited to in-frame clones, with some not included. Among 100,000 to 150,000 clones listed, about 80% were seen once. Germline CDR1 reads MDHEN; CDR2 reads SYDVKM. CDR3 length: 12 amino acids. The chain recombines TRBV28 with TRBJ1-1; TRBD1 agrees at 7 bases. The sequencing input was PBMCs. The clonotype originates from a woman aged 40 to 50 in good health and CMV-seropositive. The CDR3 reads CAAKGGFTEAFF. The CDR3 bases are TGTGCAGCGAAAGGGGGCTTCACTGAAGCTTTCTTT.